The clone carrying this T cell receptor (beta chain) was counted ten times or more. Its antigen is still unknown. This specimen belongs to a study of early T cells in non-severe SARS-CoV-2 infection. Study-wide results and caveats: VDJdb matching, biased toward anti-spike CD8 responses, missed private and CD4 specificities.

One entry per CDR3 protein, called by TCRdb with MiXCR from the 5' RACE reads. The sample lists about 70,000 distinct CDR3 sequences, about 12% occurring once. This CDR3 is 14 amino acids long. Per germline, CDR1 MGHDK and CDR2 SYGVNS. Trimming removed 2 bases at V and 3 bases at J, with 11 bases between. Specimen: whole blood. This TCR was recovered from an adult who was a healthcare worker with PCR-confirmed SARS-CoV-2 infection or an uninfected control (not recorded which). This chain links TRBV25-1 with TRBJ2-7; weak D call: TRBD1 (5 bases). The CDR3 DNA reads TGTGCCAGCAGTGAAAAAGGGGCCTTCTACGAGCAGTACTTC. It translates to CASSEKGAFYEQYF.